What follows describes a single T cell receptor (beta chain). Its matching antigen is unknown. The CDR3 has 16 residues. J was trimmed by 7 bases and V by 5 bases; bases with no gene match: 8. Germline-derived CDR1 and CDR2 are PRHDT and FYEKMQ (reference sequence). PCR used 60 Vbeta primers and 13 Jbeta primers. Sequencing was performed with immunoSEQ multiplex PCR; in TCRdb, only in-frame clones are kept and a portion is missing. The sample has some 200,000 clones; 75% to 85% are singletons. Likely unrecorded immune exposures existed in these nominally healthy donors. This specimen comes from a study of cytomegalovirus exposure and HLA in healthy donors. General study results and limits: Specific recognition of CMV antigens was confirmed in vitro for a few chains (all CMV-associated). Rates of TCR association differed by HLA locus in a later analysis, with DRB1 highest and HLA-C lowest.

Specimen: PBMCs. V gene TRBV13 combines with J gene TRBJ1-6, with 10 nucleotides matching TRBD1. This TCR was recovered from a girl aged 5-17 years in good health and CMV-seropositive. The CDR3 loop is CASSPRDRGSNSPLHF. The CDR3 coding sequence is TGTGCCAGCAGCCCAAGGGACAGGGGCTCGAATTCACCCCTCCACTTT.